The clone carrying this TCR beta chain turned up a few times. The antigen is unknown. The sample comes from a study of beta chain features in type 1 diabetes. General study findings and limits: Moderate yet significant TCRB CDR3 shortening was seen in Type 1 diabetes patients in all four CD4+ subsets.

The V end was cut by 1 base, the J end by 5 bases, with 8 bases between. The germline gives CDR1 SEHNR, CDR2 FQNEAQ (reference sequence). The CDR3 sequence is 13 residues long. Since all of the isolated RNA was reverse transcribed, expressed TCRB transcripts were what got sequenced. Assay: immunoSEQ multiplex PCR; the TCRdb copy retains only in-frame clones and omits some. The sample has approximately 270,000 clones; roughly 13% are singletons. Via CD45RO/CCR7/CD25/CD127/CD95/CD27, cells of the CD4+ naive, central memory, regulatory and stem cell-like memory subsets were sorted. Populations obtained by sorting all exceeded 98% purity.

The sequence came from a man aged 25-45 years with type 1 diabetes. Sequencing was carried out using naive CD4+ T cells from blood. The rearrangement links TRBV7-9 to TRBJ2-5, with D unclear. CDR3 in amino acids: CASSLDVRETQYF. DNA of the CDR3: TGTGCCAGCAGCTTAGACGTTCGGGAGACCCAGTACTTC.